A selection of T cell receptor beta chains follows, all from one sample in a study of blood T cell repertoires in COVID-19. The protocol was immunoSEQ multiplex PCR, while the TCRdb copy is restricted to in-frame clones and leaves out a portion. Of more than 130,000 clones detected, approximately 80% appear once; the ten largest clones hold about 9.3%. The sequenced sample consisted of peripheral blood. The receptors stem from a woman older than 75 in a cohort sampled during active or convalescent COVID-19. Each CDR3 is given with its conserved first and last residue. Clone size, where shown, is once, few, many, or a class for clones that have expanded.

v_call clone_size cdr3_aa
TRBV5-6 . CASSFWYGRRNTEAFF
TRBV5-1 . CASSLQGALNEQFF
TRBV5-1 . CASSRLAGGTDTQYF
TRBV5-1 once CASSRGGSGGAADTQYF
TRBV6-5 . CASSSRTGGGYTF
TRBV18 . CASSPSIRARTEAFF
TRBV24-1 . CATSDLGTGKGTDTQYF
TRBV6-2/TRBV6-3 . CASSYGLAGGNNEQFF
TRBV11-1 once CASNAGTGGTEAFF
TRBV29-1 . CSGGRAPGELFF
TRBV24-1 . CATSDPLAGPGNTIYF
TRBV5-1 once CATRLAGKETQYF
TRBV6-2/TRBV6-3 few CASSGKGQNGGANVLTF
TRBV11-3 . CASSPMGQGEAKNIQYF
TRBV6-2/TRBV6-3 . CASSSSALRTDTQYF
TRBV10-3 once CAIDKAGGNYGYTF
TRBV7-9 . CASSLIIGGRNQPQHF
TRBV19 . CASSMERTGATDTQYF
TRBV29-1 . CSVEDPSGGFYEQYF
TRBV5-4 few CASSRNTGGSSNEKLFF
TRBV18 . CASSTLANTGELFF
TRBV18 few CASSPLREGAFF
TRBV29-1 . CSVEEGDRANTEAFF
TRBV5-1 few CASSRQTGNTEAFF
TRBV2 . CASGDRAFSGNTIYF
TRBV19 . CASSRGGGTDTQYF
TRBV7-2 . CASSLDQSVANEKLFF
TRBV6-5 . CASRAGTGKAGELFF
TRBV5-1 . CASSLGRVSTDTQYF
TRBV5-1 . CASSLGDRDEETQYF
TRBV11-2 . CASSLAGGNQETQYF
TRBV29-1 once CSVGGLGGYTF
TRBV5-1 . CASSARLAGSANTGELFF
TRBV30 . CAWSIGGGEKLFF
TRBV7-9 . CASSPRRVRNYGYTF
TRBV7-2 . CASSLRVWDEQYF
TRBV27 once CASSLTLGGTQYF
TRBV6-2/TRBV6-3 . CASSLTGEREQYF
TRBV5-8 few CASSPSYEQYF
TRBV7-2 . CASSFLSGGTYQETQYF
TRBV5-6 . CASSEAGNDEKLFF
TRBV19 . CASSRGGTRTQETQYF
TRBV7-9 . CASSRTGGNEKLFF